This TCR beta chain was found in a study of T-cell reconstitution after alpha-beta-depleted transplantation in children. The library targeted TCRbeta and was prepared with unique molecular identifiers. TCRdb re-called the PCR reads through MiXCR, storing one row per CDR3 protein. The sample yields a few hundred thousand distinct CDR3 sequences, about 17% seen once. Trimming took 4 bases from V and 4 from J, leaving 13 bases between them. CDR1 is DFQATT and CDR2 is SNEGSKA in the germline V gene (reference sequence). The CDR3 spans 13 residues. This receptor was identified in a human donor who donated a stem cell graft to a child with acute lymphoblastic leukemia. The chain links TRBV20-1 to TRBJ1-2, with TRBD1 as a possible D gene (5 bases). The sequences come from PBMCs from the stem cell graft donor, collected from the stem cell graft. CDR3 nucleotides: TGCAGTGCTATTACCCAGGGCATCTATGGCTACACCTTC. Amino acids: CSAITQGIYGYTF.